This T cell receptor (beta chain) was sequenced in a study of beta chain features in type 1 diabetes. General study findings and limits: Within each of all four CD4+ subsets, Type 1 diabetes patients had TCRB CDR3s that were moderately but significantly shorter.

A word on this clone: What it recognizes is unknown.

Sequenced material consisted of expressed TCRB transcripts (all of the isolated RNA was reverse transcribed). Measured with immunoSEQ multiplex PCR; TCRdb has only the in-frame clones, and not every one. This table has about 370,000 clones, roughly a tenth appearing once. Sequencing was carried out using central memory CD4+ T cells from blood. The clonotype originates from a man aged 25 to 40 with type 1 diabetes.

CDR3 DNA sequence: TGTGCCAGCAGTGGCGGGACGGAGTTGGATAACGAGCAGTACTTC. Amino acids: CASSGGTELDNEQYF. This chain connects TRBV6-1 to TRBJ2-7; tentatively, D is TRBD2 (6 bases). The CDR3 spans 15 residues. In germline, CDR1 is MNHNS, CDR2 SASEGT. Trimming cost V 4 bases and J 5 bases, with 18 bases left between them.